What follows are 13 T cell receptor beta chains derived from one specimen sequenced in a study of beta chain features in type 1 diabetes. Every bit of the isolated RNA underwent reverse transcription, so sequencing read expressed TCRB transcripts. Method: immunoSEQ multiplex PCR; TCRdb's copy keeps in-frame clones and lacks some. Of 310,000 or so clones listed, approximately 10% were seen once; the top ten hold about 1%. Whole-study findings and limits: TCRB CDR3s from Type 1 diabetes patients were moderately but significantly shorter in all four CD4+ subsets.

Their specific antigens are unknown. Sequences were obtained from central memory CD4+ T cells from blood. Receptors originate from a man aged 30 to 39 with type 1 diabetes.

A few counts support this clone. The chain combines TRBV2 with TRBJ1-1, with unresolved D. Trimming cost V 6 bases and J 2 bases, with 13 bases left between them. Germline CDR1 SNHLY, CDR2 FYNNEI. The CDR3 extends over 14 amino acids. In DNA form, the CDR3 reads TGTGCCAGCAGCGCCCAAGGCAGAAACACTGAAGCTTTCTTT. Translating it yields CASSAQGRNTEAFF.

This clone has just a few counts. The same CDR3 can be traced to other DNA sequences in this sample. This chain links TRBV10-2 with TRBJ1-2; D uncertain. The CDR3 extends over 12 amino acids. V was cut by 2 bases and J by 2 bases, with 3 bases left in between. Germline V gives CDR1 WSHSY, CDR2 SAAADI. For the CDR3, the DNA is TGCGCCAGCAGTGAGGTAAACTATGGCTACACCTTC. Encoded protein: CASSEVNYGYTF.

V usage is TRBV7-9 and J usage is TRBJ2-1, with 9 bases that match TRBD1. V dropped 3 bases and J dropped 8; count of bases not matched to a gene: 5. The CDR3 contains 14 residues. Germline CDR1 and CDR2: SEHNR and FQNEAQ (reference sequence). The CDR3: CASSFSRQGDEQFF. CDR3 sequence (DNA): TGTGCCAGCAGCTTTAGTAGACAGGGGGATGAGCAGTTCTTC. The full variable domain, in which reference TRBV7-9 and TRBJ2-1 provide the parts outside the CDR3, is DTGVSQNPRHKITKRGQNVTFRCDPISEHNRLYWYRQTLGQGPEFLTYFQNEAQLEKSRLLSDRFSAERPKGSFSTLEIQRTEQGDSAMYLCASSFSRQGDEQFFGPGTRLTVL.

The V gene is TRBV5-5, the J gene TRBJ1-1; perhaps TRBD1 as D (6 bases). V was trimmed by 6 bases and J by 0 bases, leaving 18 bases between them. The germline CDR1 and CDR2 sequences are SGHKS and YYEKEE (reference sequence). The CDR3 length is 16 residues. The CDR3 bases are TGTGCCAGCACCCCTACCCCGGGACAAATGAACACTGAAGCTTTCTTT. It translates to CASTPTPGQMNTEAFF.

The chain couples TRBV2 to TRBJ1-1, with 9 bases that match TRBD1. Germline V CDR1 and CDR2: SNHLY, FYNNEI. The CDR3 covers 14 residues. The V gene end was trimmed by 4 bases and the J gene end by 5 bases; junction bases not matched to a gene: 5. Here the CDR3 reads CASSAGTGKTEAFF. The CDR3 region has the DNA TGTGCCAGCAGTGCCGGGACAGGGAAGACTGAAGCTTTCTTT.

This clone was detected ten times or more. The V and J genes are TRBV2 and TRBJ2-3; 8 bases map to TRBD1. The V gene end was trimmed by 4 bases and the J gene end by 3 bases; junction bases not matched to a gene: 0. The length of the CDR3 is 13 residues. CDR1 is SNHLY and CDR2 is FYNNEI in the germline V gene. CDR3 DNA: TGTGCCAGCAGTGGGGACAGGACAGATACGCAGTATTTT. Amino acids: CASSGDRTDTQYF. Combining the CDR3 with reference TRBV2 and TRBJ2-3 gives the whole variable domain EPEVTQTPSHQVTQMGQEVILRCVPISNHLYFYWYRQILGQKVEFLVSFYNNEISEKSEIFDDQFSVERPDGSNFTLKIRSTKLEDSAMYFCASSGDRTDTQYFGPGTRLTVL.

To note about this clone: A much larger clone lies a single base off, so this may be a read error. The chain couples TRBV9 to TRBJ2-5; D not certain. There are 13 residues in the CDR3. Trimming took off 4 bases at V and 1 base at J, with 8 bases between the two ends. Germline loops: CDR1 SGDLS, CDR2 YYNGEE. The CDR3 sequence: CASSLGVQETQYF. The DNA of the CDR3 is TGTGCCAGCAGCTTAGGAGTCCAAGAGACCCAGTACTTC.

V and J are TRBV5-4 and TRBJ2-5; weak D call: TRBD1 (6 bases). This CDR3 contains 13 residues. V lost 4 bases and J lost 4, with 11 bases in between. Germline CDR1 reads SGHNT; CDR2 reads YYREEE (reference sequence). CDR3 region: CASSDDRRETQYF. The CDR3 coding sequence is TGTGCCAGCAGCGACGACAGGCGAGAGACCCAGTACTTC. Supplemented by reference TRBV5-4 and TRBJ2-5, the full variable domain reads ETGVTQSPTHLIKTRGQQVTLRCSSQSGHNTVSWYQQALGQGPQFIFQYYREEENGRGNFPPRFSGLQFPNYSSELNVNALELDDSALYLCASSDDRRETQYFGPGTRLLVL.

The V and J genes are TRBV6-6 and TRBJ2-2; D not certain. CDR3 length: 15 amino acids. Germline V gene lookup returns CDR1 MNHNY and CDR2 SVGAGI (reference sequence). V was shortened by 2 bases and J by 3 bases, with 10 bases between the two germline ends. The CDR3 DNA sequence: TGTGCCAGCAGTTACCTCACTCAGGACACCGGGGAGCTGTTTTTT. Its protein product is CASSYLTQDTGELFF.

The table lists this clone with a few counts. This chain uses TRBV7-8 with TRBJ1-5, with D possibly matching TRBD1 (5 bases). V gave up 6 bases and J gave up 2 bases, with 14 bases separating them. The CDR3 loop spans 15 amino acids. The germline V gene encodes CDR1 SGHVS and CDR2 FQNEAQ. In DNA, the CDR3 is TGTGCCAGCAGTCTCCGGGACGGGGGCAATCAGCCCCAGCATTTT. As protein: CASSLRDGGNQPQHF.

The rearrangement uses TRBV2 and TRBJ2-7; D is uncertain. The germline gives CDR1 SNHLY, CDR2 FYNNEI. Trimming removed 7 bases at V and 3 bases at J, with 7 bases between. CDR3 length: 11 amino acids. CDR3 protein: CASNMNYEQYF. The CDR3, as DNA: TGTGCCAGCAACATGAACTACGAGCAGTACTTC.

This chain connects TRBV4-3 to TRBJ1-2, with D maybe TRBD1 (6 bases). Germline V gene sequence: CDR1 LGHNA, CDR2 YSLEER. The CDR3 is 14 residues long. Trimming removed 5 bases from V and 0 bases from J, with 10 bases in between. CDR3 residues: CASSSGQSNYGYTF. The CDR3 coding sequence is TGCGCCAGCAGCTCCGGACAGTCTAACTATGGCTACACCTTC.

Of note for this clone: The sample carries other DNA sequences with the same CDR3. The rearrangement joins TRBV9 to TRBJ2-3, with TRBD2 identical over 9 bases. Trimming took 2 bases from V and 3 from J; bases not matched to a gene: 4. The CDR3 contains 15 residues. Looked up from germline, CDR1 is SGDLS and CDR2 is YYNGEE. This CDR3 reads CASSVSTSGTDTQYF. CDR3 in DNA: TGTGCCAGCAGCGTGTCGACTAGCGGAACAGATACGCAGTATTTT.